A selection of T cell receptor beta chains follows, all from one sample in a study of blood T cell repertoires in COVID-19. The repertoire was sequenced with immunoSEQ multiplex PCR; TCRdb's copy has only in-frame clones and lacks some. The sample includes 250,000 to 300,000 clones, roughly nine tenths seen only once; the top ten take 1.2%. The source material was PBMCs or T cells enriched from blood (not recorded which). These receptors all stem from a human donor in a cohort exposed to, infected with or recovered from COVID-19 (not recorded which). The donor label of this sample is uncertain. Each CDR3 is given with its conserved first and last residue. D genes are given only for firm matches. Clone size is shown for a subset of rows, as once, few, many or a class of expanded clone.

NA TRBJ2-3 TRBD1 TRBV30 CAWGQGASTDTQYF TGTGCCTGGGGACAGGGGGCGAGCACAGATACGCAGTATTTT
NA TRBJ2-5 NA TRBV28 CASSFAERNRETQYF TGTGCCAGCAGTTTTGCCGAGCGGAACCGAGAGACCCAGTACTTC
few TRBJ2-7 TRBD1 TRBV19 CASSPWTGSYEQYF TGTGCCAGTAGTCCTTGGACAGGCTCCTACGAGCAGTACTTC
once TRBJ1-5 TRBD1 TRBV30 CAWRPTGASNQPQHF TGTGCCTGGAGACCGACAGGGGCCAGCAATCAGCCCCAGCATTTT
NA TRBJ1-2 NA TRBV12-3/TRBV12-4 CASSFGGVGGYTF TGTGCCAGCAGTTTTGGGGGGGTCGGTGGCTACACCTTC
NA TRBJ2-1 TRBD2 TRBV6-2/TRBV6-3 CASSSRGGRGGSYNEQFF TGTGCCAGCAGTTCCCGCGGGGGGCGCGGGGGCTCCTACAATGAGCAGTTCTTC
NA TRBJ1-2 NA TRBV3-1/TRBV3-2 CASSRFTGQTPSYGYTF TGTGCCAGCAGCCGATTTACCGGACAGACCCCTAGCTATGGCTACACCTTC
NA TRBJ2-7 TRBD1 TRBV6-9 CASSPPRGRSYEQYF TGTGCCAGCAGTCCCCCCAGGGGGCGTTCCTACGAGCAGTACTTC
NA TRBJ1-1 NA TRBV29-1 CSVAGQGTEAFF TGCAGCGTTGCAGGCCAGGGGACTGAAGCTTTCTTT
NA TRBJ1-2 TRBD1 TRBV6-5 CASREGARNGYTF TGTGCCAGCAGAGAGGGGGCGCGGAATGGCTACACCTTC
NA TRBJ2-7 NA TRBV4-1 CASSQASSYEQYF TGCGCCAGCAGCCAAGCTTCTTCCTACGAGCAGTACTTC
NA TRBJ1-5 NA TRBV4-1 CASSQGQGINQPQHF TGCGCCAGCAGCCAAGGGCAGGGAATCAATCAGCCCCAGCATTTT
NA TRBJ2-5 TRBD2 TRBV11-3 CASSSGGLGGEETQYF TGTGCCAGCAGCTCGGGGGGGCTAGGAGGGGAAGAGACCCAGTACTTC
NA TRBJ2-3 NA TRBV7-2 CASGLRGSTDTQYF TGTGCCAGCGGTCTTCGCGGAAGCACAGATACGCAGTATTTT
NA TRBJ1-6 TRBD1 TRBV6-6 CASTYGTGADSPLHF TGTGCCAGCACCTACGGGACAGGGGCGGATTCACCCCTCCACTTT
once TRBJ1-2 NA TRBV27 CASSSTGKQGGYTF TGTGCCAGCAGTTCCACAGGGAAACAGGGTGGCTACACCTTC
NA TRBJ1-2 NA TRBV3-1/TRBV3-2 CASSRRRSNYGYTF TGTGCCAGCAGCCGTAGACGGAGTAACTATGGCTACACCTTC
NA TRBJ2-7 TRBD1 TRBV5-4 CASSSQGVHEQYF TGTGCCAGCAGCTCGCAGGGGGTCCACGAGCAGTACTTC